The clone carrying this T cell receptor (beta chain) turned up a few times. The data derive from a study of T cells in Graves' hyperthyroidism and ophthalmopathy. Study-level information: Peripheral blood was acquired at first diagnosis, ahead of any therapy whatsoever.

Regions amplified from RNA transcripts were the TCR beta CDR3 regions. HTBI primers were used for first-round RT-PCR of the TCR CDR3. TCRdb reprocessed the multiplex PCR reads via MiXCR and lists one record per CDR3 protein. The sample carries about 420,000 distinct CDR3 sequences, about a sixth recorded once. The CDR3 length is 14 residues. V was clipped by 8 bases and J by 4 bases; unmatched bases: 12. Germline V gives CDR1 SQVTM, CDR2 ANQGSEA. For Graves' hyperthyroidism to be stable, ophthalmopathy could not progress within 18 months. The clonotype comes from a woman aged 18-29 years with Graves' hyperthyroidism. The sequenced material came from blood. The chain employs TRBV29-1 and TRBJ2-7; 9 bases are a match to TRBD1. This CDR3 is CSILLGTGSYEQYF. The CDR3 nucleotides are TGCAGCATCTTGCTCGGGACAGGGTCTTACGAGCAGTACTTC.